This T cell receptor (beta chain) comes out of a study of blood T cell repertoires in COVID-19. V was pared by 6 bases and J by 4 bases, with 13 bases between. The germline CDR1 and CDR2 sequences are MNHEY and SVGEGT. CDR3 length: 14 residues. Comments on this clone: At the DNA level, this CDR3 is encoded by other sequences in the same sample as well.

Authors' methods: The authors estimated nucleated cell counts from reference gene primer amplification. Libraries were prepared by immunoSEQ multiplex PCR; TCRdb keeps only in-frame clonotypes and omits some of them. Clonal size and the V and J genes are those of that table, whereas D and trimming came from the DNA. The sample includes 230,000 or so clones, around 88% of them seen just once. Sequenced input: PBMCs or T cells enriched from blood (not recorded which). The TCR comes from a woman in her forties with acute COVID-19. The chain is built from TRBV6-2 or TRBV6-3 and TRBJ2-1, with D possibly matching TRBD2 (6 bases). CDR3 in amino acids: CASSPGLDYNEQFF. For the CDR3, the DNA is TGTGCCAGCAGCCCGGGACTGGATTACAATGAGCAGTTCTTC.